The text below deals with one TCR beta chain. No antigen is known for it. With 7 bases removed from V and 2 bases from J, the gap between germline ends came to 13 bases. CDR1 MNHNS and CDR2 SASEGT come from the germline V gene. This CDR3 is built from 14 residues. The sample belongs to a study of cytomegalovirus exposure and HLA in healthy donors. The PCR employed 60 Vbeta primers together with 13 Jbeta primers. The table came from immunoSEQ multiplex PCR; TCRdb's copy has only in-frame clones and leaves some out. The data contain roughly 70,000 clones, over 75% of them singletons. Study-level results: Later findings reportedly placed an Asian-associated ancestry cluster below the approximately 650-donor mean for N-insertions. Most TCRs appeared rarely, but some public TCRs recurred in many donors. Within an earlier analysis, most TCR beta V segments proved productive either about 87% or about 30% of the time. Presence/absence analyses assumed roughly uniform sequencing depth across donors, which may not hold.

Source material: PBMCs. The origin of this receptor is a woman between 25 and 40 years old in good health and CMV-seropositive. The chain has TRBV6-1 and TRBJ2-3; D perhaps matches TRBD2 (5 bases). CDR3: CASIPAEVTDTQYF. The CDR3 DNA sequence: TGTGCCAGCATCCCAGCGGAGGTCACAGATACGCAGTATTTT.